This T cell receptor beta chain emerged from a study of cytomegalovirus exposure and HLA in healthy donors. Use of 60 Vbeta and 13 Jbeta primers characterized the PCR. Method: immunoSEQ multiplex PCR; TCRdb's copy keeps in-frame clones and lacks some. The data hold 90,000 to 110,000 clones, with around 74% observed a single time. The V gene's germline CDR1 is SGDLS and CDR2 YYNGEE. This CDR3 is built from 16 residues. Trimming removed 3 bases from V and 6 bases from J, with 18 bases in between. This chain links TRBV9 with TRBJ1-4; D is uncertain. This receptor was taken from a man in his forties or fifties in good health and CMV-seronegative. Sample: PBMCs. CDR3 amino acids: CASSARDTLGDEKLFF. The CDR3 region has the DNA TGTGCCAGCAGCGCCCGAGACACTCTGGGAGATGAAAAACTGTTTTTT.